This TCR beta chain was obtained from a study of T cells after yellow fever vaccination (dated by TCRdb to between 2019 and 2020). Background for the entire study: The SMART-Seq v4 Ultra Low Input RNA kit was used to prepare libraries from fractions with low cell numbers. Bulk TCR alpha and beta repertoires were sequenced longitudinally to track T-cell clones before and after primary and booster YFV17D yellow fever vaccination. The cohort comprised two healthy male donors, one aged 18 to 30 and one aged 30 to 40 years. Blood was drawn at multiple timepoints before and after primary and secondary immunization, with bulk PBMC replicates and cell subsets isolated. What the work shows at the level of the full study, not this receptor alone: The secondary T-cell response was found to be weaker but faster than the primary response, with a peak reached on day 5 rather than on day 15. Because abundant contaminating clonotypes from the bulk population could be contained in FACS-sorted repertoires, computational filtering was required. Most clones expanded after primary vaccination were re-detected after the booster (96% of CD4 and approximately 85% of CD8), suggesting broad memory maintenance. A small share of clonotypes occurred in both CD4 and CD8 compartments, likely arising from convergent recombination. Because the study included only a couple of donors, the extent to which the findings can be generalized is limited.

In its sample, this clonotype was seen many times. Its cognate antigen has yet to be identified. No qualities accompany the bases; no much larger clone lies one base away. CDR3 length: 12 amino acids, cysteine to valine. The only DNA kept is the CDR3, 36 bases in frame from the first base. The V end loses 5 bases and the J end loses 7 bases, and a stretch of 15 bases separates them. CDR1 DFQATT and CDR2 SNEGSKA are derived from the germline V gene (reference sequence). The intended sense of this specimen's treatment or condition label: live attenuated yellow fever vaccine strain. PBMCs were isolated from peripheral blood using a standard Ficoll-Paque protocol. Dynabeads CD4 and CD8 positive selection kits were used to isolate the CD4 and CD8 T-cell fractions. TriZol was used to extract RNA from bulk PBMCs, CD4 and CD8 fractions, and dextramer-positive and dextramer-negative fractions. TCR cDNA was made using 5'RACE template switching, a step that added a universal primer site and unique molecular identifiers. Priming of cDNA synthesis was performed from both the TCR alpha and TCR beta constant segments. Libraries were amplified in two PCR steps, with sample barcodes and sequencing adapters added in the second step. Sequencing of libraries was done on Illumina HiSeq 2500 (2x100 bp) or NovaSeq (2x150 bp). Processing in the source paper ran as follows. Reads were demultiplexed and collapsed into UMI consensus sequences with MIGEC, and V(D)J alignment was performed with MiXCR. Using edgeR on replicate PBMC samples, clonotypes were called vaccine-responding if FDR was below 0.01 and the log2 fold change was above 5 up to day 15. Bulk clonotypes were assigned CD4 or CD8 identity according to which sequenced CD4 or CD8 repertoire held them at higher abundance. In-frame beta chains were kept once TCRdb had trimmed the public reads at Q25 with fastp and called clones with MiXCR. Records with the same CDR3 protein are collapsed into one entry carrying the most frequent genes and DNA. The V and J calls come from TCRdb's annotation, not from the publication. The sample includes some 110,000 distinct CDR3 sequences, with about 7% observed a single time. The ten largest account for roughly 3% of the sample.

This chain joins TRBV20-1 to TRBJ2-7; 6 matching bases give a weak D call of TRBD1. The sequenced sample was CD4+ T cells sorted from PBMCs, obtained approximately 40 days after the first yellow fever vaccination. This receptor was taken from a man aged 18 to 35 who received the YFV17D yellow fever vaccine. The DNA sequence follows: TGCAGTGCTCGGACAGCGTCGGGAGAGCAGTACGTC. This codes for CSARTASGEQYV.